A single sample is the source of the 10 T cell receptor beta chains below, sequenced in a study of T cell clusters in autoimmune cytopenias. TRB was amplified by touch-down multiplex PCR, primer pools A and B combined. Reanalyzing the multiplex PCR reads, TCRdb keeps one entry per CDR3 protein, without DNA. This sample carries under 14,000 distinct CDR3 sequences, with around 33% going to the ten biggest clones. TRB amplification used 250 ng of peripheral blood genomic DNA. This same sample was also part of a study on T cell repertoires in aging, cancer and after chemotherapy.

Specimen: peripheral blood. Receptors were obtained from a human donor in good health.

V and J are TRBV6-5 and TRBJ1-1. CDR3 length equals 14 residues. Germline V gene sequence: CDR1 MNHEY, CDR2 SVGAGI. This CDR3 reads CASSHRGPNTEAFF.

J is TRBJ1-4 and V is TRBV6-5; TCRdb outputs TRBD1, but without DNA this stays unchecked. Germline V gene lookup returns CDR1 MNHEY and CDR2 SVGAGI. This CDR3 has 16 residues. The CDR3 protein is CASSYNRGRPVGKLFF.

This clonotype ranks as medium-sized in terms of frequency. V usage is TRBV6-6 and J usage is TRBJ1-4; TCRdb designates TRBD1, a call that cannot be tested without DNA. The length of the CDR3 is 15 residues. CDR1 MNHNY and CDR2 SVGAGI come from the germline V gene (reference sequence). CDR3: CASSPGQVTNEKLFF.

The chain uses TRBV7-3 and TRBJ2-3. Germline V gives CDR1 SGHTA, CDR2 FQGTGA. The CDR3 covers 13 residues. The chain's CDR3 is CASSLLGSDTQYF.

This chain joins TRBV11-1 and TRBJ2-7; the TCRdb call, TRBD1, lacks DNA for checking. The CDR3 extends over 17 amino acids. The germline gives CDR1 SGHAT, CDR2 FQDESV (reference sequence). The CDR3 spells CASSSWRPRDSHYEQYF.

The chain is built from TRBV18 and TRBJ1-5; TCRdb selects TRBD1, and the lack of DNA leaves this call unchecked. Germline V gene sequence: CDR1 KGHSH, CDR2 LQKENI. The CDR3 is made up of 15 amino acids. The CDR3 loop is CASSPVGGRNQPQHF.

This chain joins TRBV29-1 and TRBJ2-1; TCRdb returns TRBD2, unconfirmable since there is no DNA. CDR1 SQVTM and CDR2 ANQGSEA come from the germline V gene. There are 13 residues in the CDR3. CDR3: CSVEERGYNEQFF.

The J gene is TRBJ2-2, the V gene TRBV6-1; there is no DNA to check the TCRdb D call of TRBD2. The length of the CDR3 is 15 residues. The germline CDR1 and CDR2 sequences are MNHNS and SASEGT. CDR3 sequence: CASSTSGGDTGELFF.

CDR3 loop: CASSLTFGKMGELFF. The rearrangement links TRBV27 to TRBJ2-2. The germline CDR1 and CDR2 sequences are MNHEY and SMNVEV (reference sequence). This CDR3 has 15 residues.

The chain uses TRBV30 and TRBJ1-4; checking the TCRdb D call of TRBD1 is not possible without DNA. Germline loops: CDR1 GTSNPN, CDR2 SVGIG (reference sequence). The CDR3 is made up of 13 amino acids. The CDR3 is CAWSGTGKGKLFF.